The rows below give T cell receptor beta chains drawn from one sample of a study of CD8+ T cells in alopecia areata. Profiling relied on immunoSEQ multiplex PCR, and the TCRdb table lists in-frame clones only, not all of them. The data contain almost 250,000 clones, 65% to 70% of them seen just once; the ten biggest clones take up around 1.2%. The sequenced sample was CD4+ T cells sorted from blood, obtained at week 0. These receptors all stem from a human donor with alopecia areata. Each CDR3 is given with its conserved first and last residue. D genes are given only for firm matches. Clone size is not always given. Where it is, it says once, few, many or a class for expanded clones.

clone size	D gene	J gene	V gene	CDR3 DNA	CDR3 protein
-	TRBD2	TRBJ2-2	TRBV18	TGTGCCAGCTCACCAACACTAGCGTTAGCGAACACCGGGGAGCTGTTTTTT	CASSPTLALANTGELFF
-	-	TRBJ2-5	TRBV30	TGTGCCTGGGATCCAACAGGCGGAGAGACCCAGTACTTC	CAWDPTGGETQYF
once	-	TRBJ2-7	TRBV30	TGTGCCTGGAGACGGGTACCCTACGAGCAGTACTTC	CAWRRVPYEQYF
-	TRBD1	TRBJ2-7	TRBV5-1	TGCGCCAGCAGGCCGGACAGGGGGCTCCTCGAGCAGTACTTC	CASRPDRGLLEQYF
-	-	TRBJ1-4	TRBV4-3	TGCGCCAGCAGCCAAGATCGGGCGCATAATGAAAAACTGTTTTTT	CASSQDRAHNEKLFF
-	TRBD1	TRBJ2-7	TRBV30	TGTGCCTGGAGAGACAGGGCCGGCTCCTACGAGCAGTACTTC	CAWRDRAGSYEQYF
-	TRBD2	TRBJ2-1	TRBV30	TGTGCCTGGGGACTAGCGGGGATCTACAATGAGCAGTTCTTC	CAWGLAGIYNEQFF
-	-	TRBJ2-3	TRBV9	TGTGCCAGCAGCGCGCGAAGAGCGGGTTTGACAGATACGCAGTATTTT	CASSARRAGLTDTQYF
few	-	TRBJ1-6	TRBV27	TGTGCCAGCAGTTTACCTGGGGCTGATTCACCCCTCCACTTT	CASSLPGADSPLHF
-	TRBD1	TRBJ2-4	TRBV25-1	TGTGCCAGCAGTGAATCGGGGACAGGGGTAACCAAAAACATTCAGTACTTC	CASSESGTGVTKNIQYF
-	-	TRBJ2-3	TRBV7-8	TGTGCCAGCAGCTCGAGAAGTGATACGCAGTATTTT	CASSSRSDTQYF
few	-	TRBJ1-1	TRBV9	TGTGCCAGCAGCGCAGATCTGGTCACTGAAGCTTTCTTT	CASSADLVTEAFF
-	TRBD1	TRBJ2-7	TRBV30	TGTGCCTGGAAGTCGGGACAGTACTACGAGCAGTACTTC	CAWKSGQYYEQYF
-	-	TRBJ2-5	TRBV9	TGTGCCAGCAGCGTAGGAGCTAGCGACCAAGAGACCCAGTACTTC	CASSVGASDQETQYF
once	-	TRBJ2-5	TRBV25-1	TGTGCCAGCAGTGGGCAGGGAAGCCTAGAGACCCAGTACTTC	CASSGQGSLETQYF
few	-	TRBJ2-5	TRBV5-1	TGCGCCAGCAGAACGGACACCAACCAAGAGACCCAGTACTTC	CASRTDTNQETQYF
few	TRBD1	TRBJ2-2	TRBV30	TGTGCCTGTAATAAGGACAGGGGACGAAACACCGGGGAGCTGTTTTTT	CACNKDRGRNTGELFF
-	-	TRBJ1-2	TRBV13	TGTGCCAGCAGCTTTGAGGGGCGCTATGGCTACACCTTC	CASSFEGRYGYTF
-	-	TRBJ2-5	TRBV6-5	TGTGCCAGCAGTTACTCTTGGGGGATGGAGACCCAGTACTTC	CASSYSWGMETQYF
-	-	TRBJ2-7	TRBV6-5	TGTGCCAGCAGTTACTCCCCAAGTTCCTACGAGCAGTACTTC	CASSYSPSSYEQYF
-	-	TRBJ2-1	TRBV15	TGTGCCACCAGCAGGGACTACCACGATGAGCAGTTCTTC	CATSRDYHDEQFF
-	-	TRBJ1-6	TRBV30	TGTGCCTGGAGGGGCCTCATGGGCTCCTATAATTCACCCCTCCACTTT	CAWRGLMGSYNSPLHF
-	-	TRBJ2-5	TRBV7-9	TGTGCCAGCAACCTTCAGGGGAGTGGGGAGACCCAGTACTTC	CASNLQGSGETQYF
-	-	TRBJ2-3	TRBV9	TGTGCCAGCAGCGAGGGTCCCATAACAGATACGCAGTATTTT	CASSEGPITDTQYF
-	-	TRBJ2-6	TRBV5-6	TGTGCCAGCAGCTTGTATTCCGGGTCCGGGGCCAACGTCCTGACTTTC	CASSLYSGSGANVLTF
few	TRBD1	TRBJ1-4	TRBV29-1	TGCAGCGTCCAGGGGGCTTCTAATGAAAAACTGTTTTTT	CSVQGASNEKLFF
-	TRBD2	TRBJ2-4	TRBV5-4	TGTGCCAGCAGGGAGCGGGGAGGCAAAAACATTCAGTACTTC	CASRERGGKNIQYF
many	-	TRBJ1-1	TRBV27	TGTGCCAGCAGTTTGGACGGAAGGCAAGCTTTCTTT	CASSLDGRQAFF
few	TRBD1	TRBJ2-5	TRBV7-9	TGTGCCAGCAACCTTCCGACAGGGTATCGGGAGACCCAGTACTTC	CASNLPTGYRETQYF
few	-	TRBJ1-1	TRBV5-1	TGCGCCAGCAGCTTGCGAGGGGCCAACACTGAAGCTTTCTTT	CASSLRGANTEAFF
once	TRBD2	TRBJ2-4	TRBV11-2	TGTGCCAGCAGCTTAGAGGTAGCGGGGGGTGACATTCAGTACTTC	CASSLEVAGGDIQYF
-	-	TRBJ1-2	TRBV15	TGTGCCACCAGCAGAGGAGTATGGGGATCTAACTATGGCTACACCTTC	CATSRGVWGSNYGYTF
-	-	TRBJ1-5	TRBV23-1	TGCGCCAGCAGTCAAGGGGCCGGGAGGATGGATCAGCCCCAGCATTTT	CASSQGAGRMDQPQHF
once	-	TRBJ2-7	TRBV15	TGTGCCACCAGCAGGGACAACCGGCGCTCCTACGAGCAGTACTTC	CATSRDNRRSYEQYF
-	TRBD2	TRBJ2-3	TRBV30	TGTGCCTGGAGCGTAACGGGGGGACTCACAGATACGCAGTATTTT	CAWSVTGGLTDTQYF
-	-	TRBJ2-3	TRBV5-4	TGTGCCAGCAGCTTGGAGGCGTTGGCTGGTTATACGCAGTATTTT	CASSLEALAGYTQYF
-	-	TRBJ2-2	TRBV2	TGTGCCAGCAGGAATAGCAGGTCCGGGGAGCTGTTTTTT	CASRNSRSGELFF
-	TRBD1	TRBJ2-2	TRBV6-6	TGTGCCAGCAGTCCTGACAGGGATTACACCGGGGAGCTGTTTTTT	CASSPDRDYTGELFF
once	TRBD1	TRBJ1-5	TRBV2	TGTGCCAGCACCCCGGACAGGGCCCACAATCAGCCCCAGCATTTT	CASTPDRAHNQPQHF
-	TRBD1	TRBJ2-5	TRBV27	TGTGCCAGCAGCCCGACAGGGATGGGAGAGACCCAGTACTTC	CASSPTGMGETQYF
-	-	TRBJ2-1	TRBV6-5	TGTGCCAGCCGTAAAAGGGAGAGCTCCTACAATGAGCAGTTCTTC	CASRKRESSYNEQFF
-	-	TRBJ1-2	TRBV30	TGTGCCTGGAGTCCCCCCCGATATGGCTACACCTTC	CAWSPPRYGYTF
-	-	TRBJ2-7	TRBV30	TGTGCCTGGAGGTCGGACCGGTTCGGGCAGTACTTC	CAWRSDRFGQYF
-	-	TRBJ2-3	TRBV4-1	TGCGCCAGCAAAACCACCGTGAGAGAGAGGGGGAAGGCAGATACGCAGTATTTT	CASKTTVRERGKADTQYF
-	-	TRBJ2-1	TRBV30	TGTGCCTGGGGACGGGGTTTTAATGAGCAGTTCTTC	CAWGRGFNEQFF
-	-	TRBJ2-7	TRBV30	TGTGCCTGGAGTGTACGGCCGGGAGCCTACGAGCAGTACTTC	CAWSVRPGAYEQYF
-	-	TRBJ1-5	TRBV30	TGTGCCTGGAGTGGACAGTCCCAGCCCCAGCATTTT	CAWSGQSQPQHF
few	-	TRBJ1-1	TRBV4-1	TGCGCCAGCAGCCAATTGGATTCGAACACTGAAGCTTTCTTT	CASSQLDSNTEAFF
-	TRBD1	TRBJ2-3	TRBV9	TGTGCCAGCTCCTTTTCCGGACAGGGAGGCGCAGATACGCAGTATTTT	CASSFSGQGGADTQYF
-	-	TRBJ2-3	TRBV29-1	TGCAGCGGTGGGGTTAGGAGCGCAGATACGCAGTATTTT	CSGGVRSADTQYF
once	-	TRBJ2-2	TRBV18	TGTGCCAGCTCACCAGGGGGCCCGAACACCGGGGAGCTGTTTTTT	CASSPGGPNTGELFF
-	-	TRBJ1-2	TRBV5-1	TGCGCCAGCAGCTTGGGGGACACCGCTAACTATGGCTACACCTTC	CASSLGDTANYGYTF
-	TRBD1	TRBJ1-4	TRBV5-1	TGCGCCAGCAGCAAGGACAGGGTGGATGAAAAACTGTTTTTT	CASSKDRVDEKLFF